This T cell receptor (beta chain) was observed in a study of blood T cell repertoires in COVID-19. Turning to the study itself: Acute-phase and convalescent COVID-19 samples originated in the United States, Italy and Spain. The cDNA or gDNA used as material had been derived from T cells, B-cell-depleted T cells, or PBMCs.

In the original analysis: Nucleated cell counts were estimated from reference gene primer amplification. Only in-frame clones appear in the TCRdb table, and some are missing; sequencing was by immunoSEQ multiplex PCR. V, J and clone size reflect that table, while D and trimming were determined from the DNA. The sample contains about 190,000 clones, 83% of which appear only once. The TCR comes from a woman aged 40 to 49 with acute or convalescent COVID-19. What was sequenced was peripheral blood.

CDR3 sequence (DNA): TGTGCCAGCGCGATATTGGGAGGGGGGCTCTACGAGCAGTACTTC. This sequence encodes CASAILGGGLYEQYF. The chain is built from TRBV5-5 and TRBJ2-7; D perhaps matches TRBD2 (7 bases). V shed 7 bases and J shed 3 bases, with 20 bases lying between them. The CDR3 loop spans 15 amino acids. Germline V gene data show CDR1 as SGHKS and CDR2 as YYEKEE (reference sequence).